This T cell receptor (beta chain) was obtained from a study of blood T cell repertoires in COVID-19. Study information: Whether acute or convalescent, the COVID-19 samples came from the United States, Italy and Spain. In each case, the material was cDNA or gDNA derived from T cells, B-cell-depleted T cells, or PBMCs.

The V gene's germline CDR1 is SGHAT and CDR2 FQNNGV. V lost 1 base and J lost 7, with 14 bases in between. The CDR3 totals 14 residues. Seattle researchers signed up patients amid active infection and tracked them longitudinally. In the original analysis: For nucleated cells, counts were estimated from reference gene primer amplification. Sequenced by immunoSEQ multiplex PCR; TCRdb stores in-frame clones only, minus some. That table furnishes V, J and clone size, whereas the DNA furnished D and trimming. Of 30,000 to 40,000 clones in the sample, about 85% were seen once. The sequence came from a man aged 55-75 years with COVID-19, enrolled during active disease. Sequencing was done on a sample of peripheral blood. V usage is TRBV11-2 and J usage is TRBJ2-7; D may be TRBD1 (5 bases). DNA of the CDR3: TGTGCCAGCAGCTTAGGACAGCTGCTGGGAGAGCAGTACTTC. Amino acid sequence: CASSLGQLLGEQYF.